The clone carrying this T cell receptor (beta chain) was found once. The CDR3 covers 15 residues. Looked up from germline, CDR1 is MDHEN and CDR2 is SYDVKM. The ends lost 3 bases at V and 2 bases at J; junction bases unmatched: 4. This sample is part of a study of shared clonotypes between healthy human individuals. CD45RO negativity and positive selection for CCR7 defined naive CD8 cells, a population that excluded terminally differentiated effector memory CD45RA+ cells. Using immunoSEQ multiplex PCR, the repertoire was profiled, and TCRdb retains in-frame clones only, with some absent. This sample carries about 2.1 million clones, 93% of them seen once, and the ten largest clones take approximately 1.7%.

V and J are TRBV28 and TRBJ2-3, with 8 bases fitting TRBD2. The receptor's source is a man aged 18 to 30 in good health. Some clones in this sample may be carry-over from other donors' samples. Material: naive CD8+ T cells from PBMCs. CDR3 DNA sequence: TGTGCCAGCAGTTTCACTAGCGGTAACACAGATACGCAGTATTTT. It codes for CASSFTSGNTDTQYF.